The next 28 T cell receptor beta chains were all read from a single sample in a study of Graves' ophthalmopathy and Graves' hyperthyroidism. RNA transcripts served as template for amplifying TCR beta CDR3 sequences. First-round RT-PCR with HTBI primers preceded a second-round multiplex PCR. TCRdb used MiXCR to reprocess the multiplex PCR reads, holding one entry per CDR3 protein. Here the sample spans hundreds of thousands of distinct CDR3 sequences, approximately 15% being singletons. Sequenced input: peripheral blood. Every receptor here comes from a woman aged 18-29 years with stable Graves' hyperthyroidism.

This clonotype was detected ten times or more. This chain links TRBV6-5 with TRBJ1-1, with D hard to call. With 4 bases removed from V and 1 base from J, the gap between germline ends came to 7 bases. The CDR3 runs to 13 residues. Germline CDR1 is MNHEY and CDR2 is SVGAGI. The CDR3 DNA is TGTGCCAGCAGTTCCCACCCGAACACTGAAGCTTTCTTT. Protein: CASSSHPNTEAFF.

This clonotype was detected many times. The chain combines TRBV20-1 with TRBJ1-1; D gene ambiguous. Germline CDR1 reads DFQATT; CDR2 reads SNEGSKA (reference sequence). CDR3 size: 13 residues. V was pared by 1 base and J by 1 base, with 7 bases between. CDR3 DNA sequence: TGCAGTGCTAGAGGTCGGGAGAACACTGAAGCTTTCTTT. This encodes CSARGRENTEAFF.

This clonotype was found many times. The chain recombines TRBV5-1 with TRBJ1-2; 9 bases match TRBD1. Trimming at V came to 3 bases and at J to 6 bases, leaving 9 bases not matched to a gene. Germline CDR1 is SGHRS and CDR2 is YFSETQ. The CDR3 covers 15 residues. CDR3 coding DNA: TGCGCCAGCAGCTACTTCGAGGACAGGGGAGATGGCTACACCTTC. It yields the protein CASSYFEDRGDGYTF.

This clonotype was seen at least ten times. The chain recombines TRBV19 with TRBJ1-2; possibly TRBD1 for D (6 bases). The CDR3 spans 15 residues. Germline values: CDR1 LNHDA, CDR2 SQIVND (reference sequence). The V and J ends lost 4 bases and 0 bases respectively, with 12 bases between them. The CDR3 DNA reads TGTGCCAGTAGTACCCGACAGGCAACTAACTATGGCTACACCTTC. Protein sequence: CASSTRQATNYGYTF.

This clonotype was recorded at least ten times. The rearrangement joins TRBV9 to TRBJ2-7; D possibly corresponds to TRBD1 (7 bases). The V gene's germline CDR1 is SGDLS and CDR2 YYNGEE. This CDR3 contains 17 residues. V dropped 2 bases and J dropped 3 bases, with 21 bases sitting between them. DNA of the CDR3: TGTGCCAGCAGCGTGGGGCCCCCTCAGGGGGGAAGCTACGAGCAGTACTTC. Its translation is CASSVGPPQGGSYEQYF.

Many counts were recorded for this clonotype. The chain uses TRBV6-1 and TRBJ1-6, with D possibly being TRBD1 (5 bases). V shed 5 bases and J shed 10 bases, with 12 bases lying between them. Germline V gives CDR1 MNHNS, CDR2 SASEGT. This CDR3 comprises 13 residues. CDR3 nucleotide sequence: TGTGCCAGCAGTTTTGACAGTGAGTCACCCCTCCACTTT. As protein: CASSFDSESPLHF.

As for this clonotype: This may arise from a read error, as a much more abundant clone is one base away. The chain uses TRBV11-2 and TRBJ2-4; D ambiguous. This CDR3 is built from 18 residues. CDR1 and CDR2 from the germline V gene are SGHAT and FQNNGV. The CDR3 sequence: CASCLGRPMALAKNIQYF. CDR3 in DNA: TGTGCCAGCTGCTTGGGCCGCCCTATGGCGCTAGCCAAAAACATTCAGTACTTC.

This clonotype was seen repeatedly, ten times or more. This chain uses TRBV12-3 or TRBV12-4 with TRBJ1-2, with a tentative D call TRBD1 (5 bases). V lost 6 bases and J 8 bases, leaving 16 bases between the germline ends. The CDR3 spans 13 residues. For the CDR3, the DNA is TGTGCCAGCAGAGCCAGGGTCTTCGAGGGCTACACCTTC. Amino acids: CASRARVFEGYTF.

On this clonotype: With a much larger clone just one base away, this may be a read error. CDR3 DNA: TGTGCCAGCACTCCTACCCTCTTTAGGGCGTGGTCCGGGGAGCTGTTTTTT. Protein: CASTPTLFRAWSGELFF. V is TRBV6-1 and J is TRBJ2-2; D gene unclear. This CDR3 is built from 17 residues. V was pared by 7 bases and J by 6 bases, with 24 bases between. Per germline, CDR1 MNHNS and CDR2 SASEGT.

This clonotype was observed at least ten times. The chain employs TRBV6-5 and TRBJ2-2; D is unclear. The V end was cut by 0 bases, the J end by 6 bases, with 11 bases between. Germline V lookup: CDR1 MNHEY, CDR2 SVGAGI. The CDR3 totals 15 residues. The CDR3 loop is CASSYSKVYSGELFF. The CDR3 DNA reads as TGTGCCAGCAGTTACTCGAAGGTATACTCCGGGGAGCTGTTTTTT.

The chain carries TRBV19 and TRBJ2-2, with 9 nucleotides matching TRBD1. Germline CDR1 LNHDA, CDR2 SQIVND (reference sequence). With 3 bases clipped from V and 5 bases from J, the junction kept 7 bases outside the gene matches. This CDR3 region has 16 residues. CDR3: CASSIPPGQGTGELFF. The CDR3 DNA is TGTGCCAGTAGTATTCCACCGGGACAGGGTACCGGGGAGCTGTTTTTT.

In its sample, this clonotype was seen many times. The chain employs TRBV11-2 and TRBJ1-1; D possibly corresponds to TRBD1 (5 bases). This CDR3 has 14 residues. Germline assignment: CDR1 SGHAT and CDR2 FQNNGV. Trimming cost V 4 bases and J 4 bases, with 13 bases left between them. The CDR3 nucleotides are TGTGCCAGCAGCTGGGGAGCAGGGAGCACTGAAGCTTTCTTT. Amino acid sequence: CASSWGAGSTEAFF.

This clonotype was picked up many times. This chain uses TRBV6-4 with TRBJ1-1; no clear D. The CDR3 covers 13 residues. V was pared by 5 bases and J by 1 base, with 8 bases between. Germline-derived CDR1 and CDR2 are MRHNA and SNTAGT. The DNA for the CDR3 is TGTGCCAGCAGTACCTCCTCGAACACTGAAGCTTTCTTT. This codes for CASSTSSNTEAFF.

This clonotype was counted ten times or more. This chain joins TRBV4-3 and TRBJ2-7; no clear D. Germline CDR1 reads LGHNA; CDR2 reads YSLEER. V lost 4 bases to trimming and J lost 6 bases, with 13 bases between them. This CDR3 is 13 amino acids long. CDR3 protein: CASSRQTGVEQYF. CDR3 DNA sequence: TGCGCCAGCAGCCGCCAAACGGGCGTCGAGCAGTACTTC.

Ten or more counts support this clonotype. V usage is TRBV29-1 and J usage is TRBJ1-2; D not resolved. The V end was cut by 3 bases, the J end by 6 bases, with 8 bases between. Germline values: CDR1 SQVTM, CDR2 ANQGSEA. The CDR3 length is 11 residues. In DNA form, the CDR3 reads TGCAGCGTTGAGGGAGGCGATGGCTACACCTTC. Translated: CSVEGGDGYTF.

V usage is TRBV7-2 and J usage is TRBJ2-7; tentatively, D is TRBD2 (7 bases). This CDR3 comprises 15 residues. CDR1 is SGHTA and CDR2 is FQGNSA in the germline V gene. The V and J ends lost 0 bases and 6 bases respectively, with 15 bases between them. Here the CDR3 reads CASSLAGGGLFEQYF. The CDR3, as DNA: TGTGCCAGCAGCTTAGCAGGGGGAGGGCTCTTCGAGCAGTACTTC.

Ten or more counts support this clonotype. The chain has TRBV5-1 and TRBJ1-1, with TRBD1 matching over 8 bases. V dropped 0 bases and J dropped 3; count of bases not matched to a gene: 1. The CDR3 spans 14 residues. The germline CDR1 and CDR2 sequences are SGHRS and YFSETQ. The CDR3 protein is CASSLAGGYTEAFF. The DNA for the CDR3 is TGCGCCAGCAGCTTGGCAGGGGGCTACACTGAAGCTTTCTTT.

There are many counts of this clonotype. CDR3 protein: CASSPDRGVGETQYF. The CDR3 nucleotides are TGTGCCAGTAGTCCGGACAGGGGAGTGGGCGAGACCCAGTACTTC. The genes are TRBV19 and TRBJ2-5; 9 nucleotides match TRBD1. Germline CDR1 and CDR2: LNHDA and SQIVND (reference sequence). The CDR3 contains 15 residues. Trimming cost V 5 bases and J 5 bases; bases outside gene matches: 9.

This clonotype was counted ten times or more. The gene calls are TRBV19 and TRBJ1-5; D gene unclear. V lost 3 bases and J 6 bases, leaving 15 bases between the germline ends. Germline V lookup: CDR1 LNHDA, CDR2 SQIVND (reference sequence). CDR3 length equals 15 residues. CDR3 amino acids: CASSIDIRTVQPQHF. CDR3 coding DNA: TGTGCCAGTAGTATTGACATTCGCACGGTTCAGCCCCAGCATTTT. The whole variable domain, remainder taken from reference TRBV19 and TRBJ1-5, is DGGITQSPKYLFRKEGQNVTLSCEQNLNHDAMYWYRQDPGQGLRLIYYSQIVNDFQKGDIAEGYSVSREKKESFPLTVTSAQKNPTAFYLCASSIDIRTVQPQHFGDGTRLSIL.

In this sample, this clonotype turned up a few times. The chain joins TRBV7-9 to TRBJ2-4; D is undetermined. The CDR3 length is 15 residues. From germline, CDR1 is SEHNR and CDR2 FQNEAQ (reference sequence). Between the trimmed V and J ends, which lost 2 bases and 1 base, there was a span of 9 bases. The CDR3 coding sequence is TGTGCCAGCAGCTTAAGTCTAAGGGCCAAAAACATTCAGTACTTC. Protein product: CASSLSLRAKNIQYF.

This clonotype was seen repeatedly, ten times or more. J is TRBJ2-7 and V is TRBV7-2, with D tentatively TRBD2 (6 bases). Between the trimmed V and J ends, which lost 1 base and 6 bases, there was a span of 13 bases. The CDR3 runs to 14 residues. Germline lookup yields CDR1 SGHTA and CDR2 FQGNSA. CDR3: CASSLVGSGGEQYF. The CDR3 DNA reads TGTGCCAGCAGCTTAGTTGGTAGCGGAGGCGAGCAGTACTTC. Full variable domain (remainder filled in from reference TRBV7-2 and TRBJ2-7): GAGVSQSPSNKVTEKGKDVELRCDPISGHTALYWYRQSLGQGLEFLIYFQGNSAPDKSGLPSDRFSAERTGGSVSTLTIQRTQQEDSAVYLCASSLVGSGGEQYFGPGTRLTVT.

This clonotype was seen many times. The chain couples TRBV5-5 to TRBJ1-6; D is perhaps TRBD1 (6 bases). Trimming removed 4 bases from V and 8 bases from J, with 13 bases in between. The CDR3 contains 14 residues. CDR1 is SGHKS, CDR2 YYEKEE, per germline (reference sequence). The CDR3 DNA follows: TGTGCCAGCAGCCTCCGCGCAGGGGATTCACCCCTCCACTTT. This sequence encodes CASSLRAGDSPLHF.

The chain employs TRBV7-3 and TRBJ2-5, with D possibly being TRBD2 (6 bases). Germline loops: CDR1 SGHTA, CDR2 FQGTGA. This CDR3 has 14 residues. V lost 3 bases, J lost 0 bases, and 8 bases lay in between. CDR3 sequence: CASSLEGNQETQYF. The DNA of the CDR3 is TGTGCCAGCAGCTTGGAGGGGAACCAAGAGACCCAGTACTTC.

This clonotype showed up just a few times. This chain uses TRBV12-3 or TRBV12-4 with TRBJ2-2; D ambiguous. This CDR3 contains 14 residues. V gave up 6 bases and J gave up 2 bases, with 10 bases separating them. The CDR3 loop is CASSHFVNTGELFF. The CDR3 nucleotides read TGTGCCAGCAGCCACTTCGTTAACACCGGGGAGCTGTTTTTT.

Ten or more counts support this clonotype. The chain links TRBV24-1 to TRBJ2-2; TRBD2 agrees at 8 bases. CDR1 and CDR2 from the germline V gene are KGHDR and SFDVKD. This CDR3 region has 15 residues. With 9 bases clipped from V and 0 bases from J, the junction kept 5 bases outside the gene matches. The DNA for the CDR3 is TGTGCCACCGGTAGCGGGGCGTCGAACACCGGGGAGCTGTTTTTT. It codes for CATGSGASNTGELFF.

This clonotype was observed many times. The V gene is TRBV19, the J gene TRBJ1-5, with a possible D match to TRBD1 (5 bases). The V gene lost 3 bases and the J gene lost 2 bases, with 17 bases spanning the gap. Germline CDR1 LNHDA, CDR2 SQIVND (reference sequence). CDR3 size: 17 residues. DNA of the CDR3: TGTGCCAGTAGTATTGGTCCGGGGGGTGGGGGCAATCAGCCCCAGCATTTT. Translated, it gives CASSIGPGGGGNQPQHF.

This clonotype turned up a few times. CDR3 amino acids: CASSWGGRGNTF. In DNA, the CDR3 is TGTGCCAGCAGCTGGGGGGGACGTGGGAACACCTTC. The V call is TRBV11-3, the J call TRBJ1-2, with D possibly matching TRBD1 (5 bases). Germline V CDR1 and CDR2: SGHNT, YENEEA. Trimming pared 4 bases from V and 12 bases from J, leaving 15 bases between. The CDR3 consists of 12 residues.

This sequence joins TRBV7-2 and TRBJ2-6, with a weak D call TRBD2 (5 bases). Germline CDR1 and CDR2: SGHTA and FQGNSA. Trimming shortened V by 0 bases and J by 3 bases, and 15 bases separated the two germline ends. The CDR3 consists of 18 residues. The CDR3 nucleotides read TGTGCCAGCAGCTTAGCGAGGGCAAGGTTGGGTGGGGCCAACGTCCTGACTTTC. Residues: CASSLARARLGGANVLTF.